This T cell receptor beta chain was sequenced for a study of early T cells in non-severe SARS-CoV-2 infection (dated by TCRdb to 2020 to 2023). For the study in its entirety: Because TCR sequencing was done on bulk RNA from unsorted whole blood, the alpha and beta chains could not be paired.

The library was obtained by 5' RACE. Instrument on record: NextSeq 500. Unique molecular identifiers were attached to individual cDNA molecules in the TCR library protocol so that sequencing error and PCR bias could be corrected. Both TCR alpha and beta chains were sequenced, and tight co-correlation was observed between alpha and beta sequence abundances in each sample. Per the authors' processing: Decombinator V4 was used to annotate TCR sequences for V gene, J gene and CDR3. TCRs were defined as expanded if a significant change between any two time points was detected under a Poisson model with p below 0.0001. Abundances of TCRs were expressed as counts per million after normalisation to the total number of TCRs sequenced in each sample. TRAV1-2 paired with TRAJ12, TRAJ20 or TRAJ33 defined MAIT TCRs, while TRAV10 paired with TRAJ18 defined iNKT TCRs. A search of VDJdb, accessed on 1 November 2021, was run for TCRs annotated to CMV, EBV and SARS-CoV-2, with TCRs annotated for multiple antigens excluded. TCRdb trimmed the raw reads at Q25, called clones with MiXCR and kept productive beta chains. Every distinct CDR3 protein forms one entry, paired with its most common genes and DNA. The V and J calls here are based on TCRdb, not the publication. The sample includes tens of thousands of distinct CDR3 sequences, with 9% to 15% observed a single time. About 6.5% of the sample is in the top ten clones.

Broad study findings and their caveats: VDJdb matching was skewed toward anti-spike CD8 responses and likely underestimated virus-specific expansions by missing private and CD4 specificities.

A case-control design nested within a healthcare worker cohort in London, UK, was used, with weekly nasopharyngeal swab PCR tests and blood sampling performed. Between 23 and 31 March 2020, the week of the UK lockdown, healthcare workers were enrolled and then followed up weekly for as long as 16 weeks. In this sample, this clonotype turned up a few times. The antigen this receptor binds is unknown. Base qualities are missing; no much larger clone stands one base away. Reading the germline V gene gives CDR1 KGHSH and CDR2 LQKENI. Including the terminal cysteine and phenylalanine, the CDR3 comprises 14 residues. This entry keeps only the CDR3 DNA: 42 bases, framed from base 1. V was cut back by 2 bases and J by 0 bases, leaving a gap of 6 bases between them.

The source material was whole blood. The rearranged segments are TRBV18 and TRBJ2-3; confidence is insufficient to name the D gene. This sequence was found in an adult who was a healthcare worker with PCR-confirmed SARS-CoV-2 infection or an uninfected control (not recorded which). The DNA reads as follows: TGTGCCAGCTCACCAAGTCCTAGCACAGATACGCAGTATTTT. It translates to CASSPSPSTDTQYF.